Following are 25 T cell receptor beta chains from one sample sequenced in a study of blood T cells in healthy people across ages (dated by TCRdb to 2013 to 2016). Libraries were made using 5' RACE. Reads for this sample came from an Illumina HiSeq 2500. The second PCR ran for roughly 7 to 12 cycles and used a J-beta primer mix along with a sample-barcoded 5' primer. Starting from the raw public reads, TCRdb applied fastp trimming at Q25, assembled clones with MiXCR and retained in-frame beta chains. One record per CDR3 amino acid sequence lists the most common genes and DNA. This sample lists about 290,000 distinct CDR3 sequences; less than 30% were detected once. The top ten constitute around 29% of the sample. The sample was blood. Receptors originate from a woman aged 70-85 years in good health.

CDR3 loop: CSVLDRESYEQYF. CDR3 DNA: TGCAGCGTTCTTGACCGGGAGAGCTACGAGCAGTACTTC. The rearrangement joins TRBV29-1 to TRBJ2-5; tentatively, D is TRBD2 (6 bases). The J call may be mistaken, given a closer DNA end match to TRBJ2-7. This CDR3 region has 13 residues. Germline V gene lookup returns CDR1 SQVTM and CDR2 ANQGSEA.

V gene TRBV5-1 combines with J gene TRBJ2-5; no firm D call. Germline CDR1 SGHRS, CDR2 YFSETQ. This CDR3 is 15 amino acids long. V was pared by 0 bases and J by 4 bases, with 13 bases between. CDR3 coding DNA: TGCGCCAGCAGCTTGGCCCCATCGACTTCAGAGACCCAGTACTTC. This codes for CASSLAPSTSETQYF.

This clonotype has just a few counts. The rearrangement uses TRBV9 and TRBJ2-5; D possibly uses TRBD1 or TRBD2 (5 bases each). Trimming removed 3 bases from V and 2 bases from J, with 14 bases in between. The CDR3 has 15 residues. CDR1 and CDR2 from the germline V gene are SGDLS and YYNGEE. The CDR3 region has the DNA TGTGCCAGCAGCGCAAGGGACCGAGAACAAGAGACCCAGTACTTC. Translated, it gives CASSARDREQETQYF.

The gene calls are TRBV7-3 and TRBJ2-5; D not resolved. The V end was cut by 5 bases, the J end by 3 bases, with 10 bases between. This CDR3 has 13 amino acids. The germline CDR1 and CDR2 sequences are SGHTA and FQGTGA. Here the CDR3 DNA reads TGTGCCAGCAGCCTCAGGCCTAAAGAGACCCAGTACTTC. It encodes CASSLRPKETQYF.

The chain combines TRBV7-6 with TRBJ2-3; 9 nucleotides align to TRBD1. Germline-derived CDR1 and CDR2 are SGHVS and FNYEAQ. The CDR3 spans 15 residues. Germline trimming cut 3 bases from V and 7 bases from J; bases unmatched to any gene: 8. CDR3 in DNA: TGTGCCAGCAGCTTGGGGACAGGGTATGAGAATACGCAGTATTTT. It yields the protein CASSLGTGYENTQYF.

In this sample, this clonotype turned up a few times. This chain connects TRBV12-3 or TRBV12-4 to TRBJ2-1, with 10 bases lining up with TRBD2. The ends lost 7 bases at V and 7 bases at J; junction bases unmatched: 7. The CDR3 length is 14 residues. CDR3 in DNA: TGTGCCAGCAAACCGACGACTAGCGGGAATGAGCAGTTCTTC. Its translation is CASKPTTSGNEQFF.

The chain is built from TRBV7-2 and TRBJ2-7; weak D call: TRBD2 (5 bases). Germline CDR1 is SGHTA and CDR2 is FQGNSA. V was cut by 4 bases and J by 0 bases, with 10 bases left in between. This CDR3 has 14 amino acids. CDR3: CASSSRRSSYEQYF. The CDR3, as DNA: TGTGCCAGCAGCTCACGGAGGAGCTCCTACGAGCAGTACTTC.

The chain employs TRBV20-1 and TRBJ2-5, with D uncertain. The germline V gene has CDR1 DFQATT and CDR2 SNEGSKA (reference sequence). CDR3 length: 15 amino acids. V lost 1 base and J lost 5, with 17 bases in between. The CDR3 DNA reads TGCAGTGCTAGAGCCCGGGTTGTCGGTGGGGAGACCCAGTACTTC. It encodes CSARARVVGGETQYF.

This rearrangement joins TRBV28 to TRBJ2-1; no firm D call. Trimming removed 7 bases at V and 0 bases at J, with 7 bases between. CDR1 and CDR2 (germline): MDHEN, SYDVKM. This CDR3 has 13 residues. The CDR3 bases are TGTGCCAGCACCATCAGCTCCTACAATGAGCAGTTCTTC. Protein: CASTISSYNEQFF.

This sequence joins TRBV20-1 and TRBJ1-2; D remains ambiguous. The CDR3 consists of 13 residues. Per the germline V gene, CDR1 is DFQATT and CDR2 is SNEGSKA (reference sequence). V lost 3 bases, J lost 1 base, and 9 bases lay in between. The CDR3 DNA reads TGCAGTGCTAGCATGGGTATTAACTATGGCTACACCTTC. Translated: CSASMGINYGYTF.

The table lists this clonotype with a few counts. J is TRBJ2-1 and V is TRBV6-2 or TRBV6-3; TRBD2 matches at 10 bases. This CDR3 comprises 15 residues. J lost 4 bases, V lost 7 bases, and 7 bases had no gene match. CDR1 and CDR2 (germline): MNHEY, SVGEGT. CDR3 sequence (DNA): TGTGCCAGCACCCCACTAGCGGGAAGTTACAATGAGCAGTTCTTC. It translates to CASTPLAGSYNEQFF.

The chain combines TRBV12-3 or TRBV12-4 with TRBJ1-5; a weak D match, TRBD1 (6 bases). Trimming took 2 bases from V and 2 from J, leaving 13 bases between them. The CDR3 contains 16 residues. DNA of the CDR3: TGTGCCAGCAGTTTATTACTGGGGGCTGGCAATCAGCCCCAGCATTTT. Amino acid sequence: CASSLLLGAGNQPQHF.

This clonotype was seen more than once but under ten times. The chain combines TRBV11-3 with TRBJ2-5; 7 bases agree with TRBD1. Germline V gene sequence: CDR1 SGHNT, CDR2 YENEEA. This CDR3 contains 15 residues. Trimming cost V 1 base and J 5 bases; bases outside gene matches: 7. DNA of the CDR3: TGTGCCAGCAGCTTAGGTACGGGACAGTCGGAGACCCAGTACTTC. Amino acids: CASSLGTGQSETQYF.

V usage is TRBV7-9 and J usage is TRBJ2-3; D possibly corresponds to TRBD2 (5 bases). CDR3 size: 16 residues. Germline CDR1 and CDR2: SEHNR and FQNEAQ (reference sequence). With 1 base removed from V and 6 bases from J, the gap between germline ends came to 17 bases. The CDR3 loop is CASSLGTSLILDTQYF. CDR3 nucleotide sequence: TGTGCCAGCAGCTTAGGCACTAGTCTCATTCTGGATACGCAGTATTTT.

The chain employs TRBV7-9 and TRBJ2-1; TRBD2 is a possible D gene (6 bases). The J call may be wrong; the DNA end is better matched by TRBJ2-7. Germline assignment: CDR1 SEHNR and CDR2 FQNEAQ (reference sequence). This CDR3 is built from 12 residues. CDR3 in amino acids: CASSSLADEQYF. CDR3 bases: TGTGCCAGCAGCTCTTTAGCGGACGAGCAGTACTTC.

The chain is built from TRBV28 and TRBJ1-1; possible D gene TRBD1, 6 bases. Trimming took off 5 bases at V and 0 bases at J, with 19 bases between the two ends. The V gene's germline CDR1 is MDHEN and CDR2 SYDVKM. CDR3 length: 17 amino acids. The CDR3 is CASSMGGAVGVNTEAFF. In DNA form, the CDR3 reads TGTGCCAGCAGTATGGGGGGGGCTGTAGGTGTGAACACTGAAGCTTTCTTT.

The chain carries TRBV3-1 and TRBJ2-3, with TRBD2 identical over 7 bases. The J call is doubtful: the DNA matches TRBJ2-1 better. There are 13 residues in the CDR3. The V gene's germline CDR1 is LGHDT and CDR2 YNNKEL (reference sequence). The CDR3 DNA sequence: TGTGCCAGCACTGGCGGGAGAAGAATCGAGCAGTTCTTC. Translated, it gives CASTGGRRIEQFF.

This clonotype was seen more than once but under ten times. The rearrangement joins TRBV11-1 to TRBJ2-7; TRBD1 matches at 7 bases. V dropped 4 bases and J dropped 1; count of bases not matched to a gene: 7. Germline lookup yields CDR1 SGHAT and CDR2 FQDESV (reference sequence). The CDR3 loop spans 15 amino acids. This CDR3 is CASSWGNRGSYEQYF. Written as DNA, the CDR3 is TGTGCCAGCAGCTGGGGAAACAGGGGATCCTACGAGCAGTACTTC.

This clonotype turned up a few times. This chain joins TRBV7-9 and TRBJ2-5, with D uncertain. The J call could be wrong; TRBJ2-1 is a better fit for the DNA end. The CDR3 covers 14 residues. Germline-derived CDR1 and CDR2 are SEHNR and FQNEAQ (reference sequence). DNA for the CDR3: TGTGCCAGCAGCCCTGATTGGGGTTACAATGAGCAGTTCTTC. Translating gives CASSPDWGYNEQFF.

The rearrangement links TRBV4-1 to TRBJ1-4; 10 nucleotides line up with TRBD1. Germline V lookup: CDR1 MGHRA, CDR2 YSYEKL. The CDR3 loop spans 16 amino acids. Losses at the gene ends were 4 bases for V and 1 base for J; bases not matched to a gene: 3. The CDR3 protein is CASSPGQGGTNEKLFF. CDR3 in DNA: TGCGCCAGCAGCCCCGGACAGGGGGGAACTAATGAAAAACTGTTTTTT.

This clonotype was observed at least ten times. This chain joins TRBV28 and TRBJ2-1; the match to TRBD2 covers 7 bases. Germline V gene lookup returns CDR1 MDHEN and CDR2 SYDVKM. J was trimmed by 0 bases and V by 5 bases; bases with no gene match: 1. CDR3 size: 14 residues. CDR3 in DNA: TGTGCCAGCAGTGGGGGGGGCTCCTACAATGAGCAGTTCTTC. It translates to CASSGGGSYNEQFF.

The rearrangement links TRBV19 to TRBJ2-5; 9 nucleotides align to TRBD2. There are 14 residues in the CDR3. Germline V gene sequence: CDR1 LNHDA, CDR2 SQIVND (reference sequence). The ends lost 7 bases at V and 3 bases at J; junction bases unmatched: 6. CDR3 sequence: CASKGLAPEETQYF. CDR3 DNA sequence: TGTGCCAGTAAGGGACTAGCCCCTGAAGAGACCCAGTACTTC.

The chain uses TRBV5-5 and TRBJ2-7, with TRBD1 matching over 8 bases. The germline V gene encodes CDR1 SGHKS and CDR2 YYEKEE (reference sequence). The CDR3 runs to 13 residues. The V gene end was trimmed by 3 bases and the J gene end by 3 bases; junction bases not matched to a gene: 2. The chain's CDR3 is CASSYGTGYEQYF. DNA for the CDR3: TGTGCCAGCAGCTACGGGACAGGCTACGAGCAGTACTTC.

The chain combines TRBV7-2 with TRBJ2-3; D unresolved. CDR1 and CDR2 from the germline V gene are SGHTA and FQGNSA. CDR3 length: 15 residues. V lost 5 bases, J lost 1 base, and 13 bases lay in between. The CDR3 region has the DNA TGTGCCAGCAGCCAAGGACCGGCGGGCACAGATACGCAGTATTTT. Its protein is CASSQGPAGTDTQYF. The full variable domain, with the rest looked up from reference TRBV7-2 and TRBJ2-3, is GAGVSQSPSNKVTEKGKDVELRCDPISGHTALYWYRQSLGQGLEFLIYFQGNSAPDKSGLPSDRFSAERTGGSVSTLTIQRTQQEDSAVYLCASSQGPAGTDTQYFGPGTRLTVL.

This chain joins TRBV28 and TRBJ2-4; a weak D match, TRBD2 (5 bases). This CDR3 region has 15 residues. The V gene's germline CDR1 is MDHEN and CDR2 SYDVKM. Trimming shortened V by 7 bases and J by 1 base, and 14 bases separated the two germline ends. This CDR3 is CASKGGSGAKNIQYF. The CDR3 DNA is TGTGCCAGCAAGGGTGGGAGTGGGGCCAAAAACATTCAGTACTTC. The full variable domain, in which reference TRBV28 and TRBJ2-4 provide the parts outside the CDR3, is DVKVTQSSRYLVKRTGEKVFLECVQDMDHENMFWYRQDPGLGLRLIYFSYDVKMKEKGDIPEGYSVSREKKERFSLILESASTNQTSMYLCASKGGSGAKNIQYFGAGTRLSVL.